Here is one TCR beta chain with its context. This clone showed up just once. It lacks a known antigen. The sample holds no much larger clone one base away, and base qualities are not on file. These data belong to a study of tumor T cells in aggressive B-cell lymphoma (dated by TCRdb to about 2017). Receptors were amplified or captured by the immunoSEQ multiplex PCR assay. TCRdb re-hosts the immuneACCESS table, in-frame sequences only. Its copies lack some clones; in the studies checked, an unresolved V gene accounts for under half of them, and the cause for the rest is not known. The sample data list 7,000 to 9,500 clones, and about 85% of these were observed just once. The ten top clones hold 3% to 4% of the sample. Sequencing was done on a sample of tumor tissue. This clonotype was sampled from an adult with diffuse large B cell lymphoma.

The nucleotide sequence reads TGCGCCAGCAGCCAAGATCAGGGCAGGGCGGTTAGAAACACTGAAGCTTTCTTT. This gives the protein CASSQDQGRAVRNTEAFF. Recombination linked TRBV4-3 to TRBJ1-1, with a tentative D gene TRBD1 over 5 matching bases. Via the germline V gene, CDR1 is LGHNA and CDR2 YSLEER. Spanning cysteine to phenylalanine, the CDR3 consists of 18 amino acids. The read is trimmed to its CDR3 DNA, 54 bases read in frame from base 1. V sheds 0 bases and J sheds 2 bases, leaving 19 bases between their ends.